This paragraph reports one TCR beta chain. Its specific antigen is unknown. Base qualities are missing; no much larger clone stands one base away. TCRdb shows the sequencer as Illumina HiSeq 1500. TCRdb applied fastp at Q25 and MiXCR to the public reads, then kept only in-frame beta chains. One record per CDR3 amino acid sequence lists the most common genes and DNA. The sample includes approximately 590,000 distinct CDR3 sequences, with about 40% observed a single time. The top ten clones comprise around 48% of the sample. This sample's treatment or condition label indicates: in vitro stimulation with specific CMV peptide epitopes to enrich CMV-specific T cells. The CDR3 has 16 amino acids, counting the end cysteine and phenylalanine. The sequence is cut down to CDR3 DNA, 48 bases in frame from base 1. As encoded in the germline V gene, CDR1 is MGHRA while CDR2 is YSYEKL. Germline trimming: 4 bases from V, 6 bases from J; junction bases outside gene matches: 9.

The data were taken from a study of T cell repertoires in cytomegalovirus infection (dated by TCRdb to about 2019). Notes on the research overall: Peptide stimulations targeted recently identified HLA-C-restricted CMV epitopes, whose presentation resists viral immunomodulation, together with well-studied HLA-B-restricted epitopes. The HLA type of each donor mattered for the analysis, because public TCR beta signatures pointed to carriage of CMV infection along with the matching HLA type.

What the research found in general, with its limitations: The ex vivo response was dominated by HLA-C-restricted CMV-specific TCR beta clonotypes, and the single most frequent clonotype in two of eight donors was supplied by these HLA-C-restricted clonotypes. Cumulative frequency of public TCR beta family members discriminated carriers of CMV infection plus the relevant HLA type in this cohort and an independent 352-donor cohort.

The clonotype originates from a human donor in good health (CMV status not recorded). Some clones in this sample may be carry-over from other donors' samples. The chain joins TRBV4-1 to TRBJ2-3, with 11 central nucleotides matching TRBD1. The material sequenced was cultured PBMCs, taken from culture after CMV antigen stimulation. The DNA sequence follows: TGCGCCAGCAGCCTCTCGGGGACAGGGGGTATGGATACGCAGTATTTT. It translates to CASSLSGTGGMDTQYF.